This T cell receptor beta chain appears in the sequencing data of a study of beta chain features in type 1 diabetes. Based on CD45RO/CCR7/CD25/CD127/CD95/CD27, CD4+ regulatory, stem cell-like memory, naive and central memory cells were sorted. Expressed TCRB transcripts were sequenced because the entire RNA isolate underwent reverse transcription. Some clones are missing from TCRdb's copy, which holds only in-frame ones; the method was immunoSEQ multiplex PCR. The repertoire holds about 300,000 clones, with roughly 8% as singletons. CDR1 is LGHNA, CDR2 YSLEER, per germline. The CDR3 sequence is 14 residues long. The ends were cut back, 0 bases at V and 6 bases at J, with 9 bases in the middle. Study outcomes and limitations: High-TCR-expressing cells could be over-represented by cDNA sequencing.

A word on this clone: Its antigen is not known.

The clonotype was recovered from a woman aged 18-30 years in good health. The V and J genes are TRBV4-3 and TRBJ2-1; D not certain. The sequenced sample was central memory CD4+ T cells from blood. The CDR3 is CASSQDISGNEQFF. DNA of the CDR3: TGCGCCAGCAGCCAAGACATTTCTGGCAATGAGCAGTTCTTC.